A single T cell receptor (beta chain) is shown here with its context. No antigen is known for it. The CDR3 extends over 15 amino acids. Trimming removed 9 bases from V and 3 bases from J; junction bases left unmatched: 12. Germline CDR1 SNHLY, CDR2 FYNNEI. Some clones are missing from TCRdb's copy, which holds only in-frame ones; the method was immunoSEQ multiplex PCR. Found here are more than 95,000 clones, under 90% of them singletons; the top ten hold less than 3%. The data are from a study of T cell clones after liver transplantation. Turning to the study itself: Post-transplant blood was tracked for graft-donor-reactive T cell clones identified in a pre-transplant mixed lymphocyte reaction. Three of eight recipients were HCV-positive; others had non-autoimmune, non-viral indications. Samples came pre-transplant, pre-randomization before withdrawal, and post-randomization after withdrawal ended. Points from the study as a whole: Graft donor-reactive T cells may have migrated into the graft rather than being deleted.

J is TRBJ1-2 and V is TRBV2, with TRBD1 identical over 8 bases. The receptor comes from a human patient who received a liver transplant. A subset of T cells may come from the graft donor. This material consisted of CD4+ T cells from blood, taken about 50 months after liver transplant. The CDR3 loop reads CARLNRTGSYYGYTF. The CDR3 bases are TGTGCCAGACTGAATCGGACAGGGTCCTACTATGGCTACACCTTC.